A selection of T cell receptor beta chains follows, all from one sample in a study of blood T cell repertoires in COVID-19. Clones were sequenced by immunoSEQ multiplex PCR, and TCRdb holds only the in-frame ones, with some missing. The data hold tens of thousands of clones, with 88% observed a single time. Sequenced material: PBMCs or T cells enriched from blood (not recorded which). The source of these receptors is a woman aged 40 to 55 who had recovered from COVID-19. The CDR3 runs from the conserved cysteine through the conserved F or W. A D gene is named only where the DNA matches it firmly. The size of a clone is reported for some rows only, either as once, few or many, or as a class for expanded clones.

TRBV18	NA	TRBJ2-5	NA	TGTGCCAGCTCACAGGGGAAAGTCATGCAAGAGACCCAGTACTTC	CASSQGKVMQETQYF
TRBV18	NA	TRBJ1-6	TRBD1	TGTGCCAGCTCATCGGACAGGGTGAGCTCCTATAATTCACCCCTCCACTTT	CASSSDRVSSYNSPLHF
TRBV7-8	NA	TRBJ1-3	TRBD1	TGTGCCAGCAGCTTAGGACAGGGGGTGTACTCTGGAAACACCATATATTTT	CASSLGQGVYSGNTIYF
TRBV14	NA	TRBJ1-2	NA	TGTGCCAGCAGCCGGGAGGGTTCCCTAGGGGGCTACACCTTC	CASSREGSLGGYTF
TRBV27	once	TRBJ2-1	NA	TGTGCCAGCAGTCACCAGGGTCTAGACTACAATGAGCAGTTCTTC	CASSHQGLDYNEQFF
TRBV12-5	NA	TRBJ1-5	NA	TGTGCTAGTGGTTTGACCCGACAGGGCAATCAGCCCCAGCATTTT	CASGLTRQGNQPQHF
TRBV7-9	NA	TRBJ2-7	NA	TGTGCCAGCAGCTTATCAGACGAGCAGTACTTC	CASSLSDEQYF
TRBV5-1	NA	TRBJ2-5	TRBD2	TGCGCCAGCAGCTCGTTACTAGCGGGGGGACAAGAGACCCAGTACTTC	CASSSLLAGGQETQYF
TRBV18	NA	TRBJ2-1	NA	TGTGCCAGCTCACCGATCGGGGGCAATGAGCAGTTCTTC	CASSPIGGNEQFF
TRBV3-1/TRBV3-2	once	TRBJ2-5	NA	TGTGCCAGCAGCCCGACTATGAGTGAGACCCAGTACTTC	CASSPTMSETQYF
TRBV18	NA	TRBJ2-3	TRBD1	TGTGCCAGCTCACCACCAGCCGGGACAGGGGATTTAGATACGCAGTATTTT	CASSPPAGTGDLDTQYF
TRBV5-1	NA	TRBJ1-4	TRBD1	TGCGCCAGCAGCTTGAGGACGGGACAGCCGCCCGTTTGGGAAAAACTGTTTTTT	CASSLRTGQPPVWEKLFF
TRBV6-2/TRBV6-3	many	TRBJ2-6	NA	TGTGCCAGCAGTTCAGACAGCTCTGGGGCCAACGTCCTGACTTTC	CASSSDSSGANVLTF
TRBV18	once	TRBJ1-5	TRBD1	TGTGCCAGCTCACGCGGGACAGGGGTGGGGCAGCCCCAGCATTTT	CASSRGTGVGQPQHF
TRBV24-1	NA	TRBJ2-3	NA	TGTGCCACCAGTGATTTCGGACCCCAGGGGGGTTCGGATACGCAGTATTTT	CATSDFGPQGGSDTQYF
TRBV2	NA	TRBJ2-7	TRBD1	TGTGCCAGCAGAGGAGACAGGGCAATCCAACGAGAATACGAGCAGTACTTC	CASRGDRAIQREYEQYF
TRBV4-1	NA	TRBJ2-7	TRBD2	TGCGCCAGCAGCCAAGGCGCGATTAGCGGGCGCGAGCAGTACTTC	CASSQGAISGREQYF
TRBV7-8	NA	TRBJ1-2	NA	TGTGCCAGCAGCTCGACAGAGATTAACTATGGCTACACCTTC	CASSSTEINYGYTF
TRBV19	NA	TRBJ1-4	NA	TGTGCCAGTAGCCCGTCCGGAGGGATTAATGAAAAACTGTTTTTT	CASSPSGGINEKLFF
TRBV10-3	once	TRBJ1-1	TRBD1	TGTGCCATCAGGGGACAGGACCTAACCAAGGCTTTCTTT	CAIRGQDLTKAFF
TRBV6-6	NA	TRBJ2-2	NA	TGTGCCAGCAGTCCCCAGTATAGCAGAGCCATTAACACCGGGGAGCTGTTTTTT	CASSPQYSRAINTGELFF
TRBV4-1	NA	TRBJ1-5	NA	TGCGCCAGCAGCCAAGCCGAGGGAATAAGCAATCAGCCCCAGCATTTT	CASSQAEGISNQPQHF
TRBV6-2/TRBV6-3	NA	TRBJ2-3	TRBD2	TGTGCCAGCAGTTACTCGATAACTAGCGGGGAGCCAGATACGCAGTATTTT	CASSYSITSGEPDTQYF
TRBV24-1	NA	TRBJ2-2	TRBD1	TGTGCCACCAGTGATTCCGCCGGGACAGGGGTTCTCGGGGAGCTGTTTTTT	CATSDSAGTGVLGELFF
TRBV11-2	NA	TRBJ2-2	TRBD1	TGTGCCAGCAGCTCACTGACAGGGCCCACCGGGGAGCTGTTTTTT	CASSSLTGPTGELFF
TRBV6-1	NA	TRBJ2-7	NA	TGTGCCAGCAGTGAAAGGGGAACGGCCTACGAGCAGTACTTC	CASSERGTAYEQYF
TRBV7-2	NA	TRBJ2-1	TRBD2	TGTGCCAGCACCCTTCTAGCGGGGGGCGCAGGGGAGCAGTTCTTC	CASTLLAGGAGEQFF
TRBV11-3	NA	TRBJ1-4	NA	TGTGCCAGCAGCTACCGGACAGCCCGTAATGAAAAACTGTTTTTT	CASSYRTARNEKLFF
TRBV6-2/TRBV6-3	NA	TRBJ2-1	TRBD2	TGTGCCAGCAGTCCAACACCCGGGAGGCATAATGAGCAGTTCTTC	CASSPTPGRHNEQFF
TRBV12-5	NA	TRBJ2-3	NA	TGTGCTAGTGGTTTGAGTAGTATCGGCACAGATACGCAGTATTTT	CASGLSSIGTDTQYF
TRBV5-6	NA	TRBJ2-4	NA	TGTGCCAGCAGCTTGGGAGGGGCCAAAAACATTCAGTACTTC	CASSLGGAKNIQYF
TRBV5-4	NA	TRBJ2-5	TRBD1	TGTGCCAGCAGATCCTTTCGGACAGGGGGCCCAGAGACCCAGTACTTC	CASRSFRTGGPETQYF
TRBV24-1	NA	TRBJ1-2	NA	TGTGCCACCAGTGCTCTATATGGCTACACCTTC	CATSALYGYTF
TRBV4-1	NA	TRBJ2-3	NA	TGCGCCAGCAGCCAAGATCCGACCGGGGTCACAGATACGCAGTATTTT	CASSQDPTGVTDTQYF
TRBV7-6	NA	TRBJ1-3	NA	TGTGCCAGCAGCCTCCGACCCGAGGAGGGCTCTTCTGGAAACACCATATATTTT	CASSLRPEEGSSGNTIYF
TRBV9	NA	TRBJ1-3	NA	TGTGCCAGCAGCGTAAACCAGAAGGAGAACCTACGCTACTCTGGAAACACCATATATTTT	CASSVNQKENLRYSGNTIYF
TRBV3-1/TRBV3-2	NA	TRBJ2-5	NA	TGTGCCAGCAGCCAAGGTCCGGCAGGACAAGAGACCCAGTACTTC	CASSQGPAGQETQYF
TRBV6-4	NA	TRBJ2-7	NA	TGTGCCAGCAGTGACTCGATAAAGGACAGTCCCTACGAGCAGTACTTC	CASSDSIKDSPYEQYF
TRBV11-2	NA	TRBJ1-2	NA	TGTGCCAGCAGCTTAGATGGGGGCTACTATGGCTACACCTTC	CASSLDGGYYGYTF
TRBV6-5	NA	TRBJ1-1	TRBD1	TGTGCCAGCGGAAACAGGGGGCGCCCGAACACTGAAGCTTTCTTT	CASGNRGRPNTEAFF
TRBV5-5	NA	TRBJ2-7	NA	TGTGCCAGCAGCGTGGGCTCGGCAGGGTCGGCCGAGCAGTACTTC	CASSVGSAGSAEQYF
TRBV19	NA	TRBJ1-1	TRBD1	TGTGCCAGTAGTCCTCGACAGGGTGGAACTGAAGCTTTCTTT	CASSPRQGGTEAFF
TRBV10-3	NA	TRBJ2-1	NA	TGTGCCATCAGTGAAAGGGAGATCAGTGAGCAGTTCTTC	CAISEREISEQFF
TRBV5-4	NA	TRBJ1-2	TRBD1	TGTGCCAGCAGGACAGGGATCTTAAACTATGGCTACACCTTC	CASRTGILNYGYTF
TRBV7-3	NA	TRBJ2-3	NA	TGTGCCAGCAGCTTGGGGGGACTCTACACAGATACGCAGTATTTT	CASSLGGLYTDTQYF